This T cell receptor (beta chain) appears in the sequencing data of a study of blood T cell repertoires in COVID-19. Looking at the study overall: The origin of the acute and convalescent COVID-19 samples was the United States, Italy and Spain. PBMCs, B-cell-depleted T cells, or T cells were the source of the cDNA or gDNA that made up the material.

CDR1 DFQATT and CDR2 SNEGSKA come from the germline V gene (reference sequence). V lost 3 bases, J lost 4 bases, and 12 bases lay in between. The CDR3 totals 13 residues. Clones were read by immunoSEQ multiplex PCR, and TCRdb kept only the in-frame ones, dropping some. The sample lists 52,000 or so clones, 78% occurring once. The genes are TRBV20-1 and TRBJ1-2; possibly TRBD1 for D (5 bases). The specimen was peripheral blood. The TCR was taken from a human donor in a cohort sampled during active COVID-19. The CDR3: CSASPGRGYGYTF. CDR3 DNA: TGCAGTGCTAGTCCGGGGCGGGGCTATGGCTACACCTTC.